Following are 15 T cell receptor beta chains from one sample sequenced in a study of blood T cell repertoires in COVID-19 (dated by TCRdb to 2018 to 2021). Library preparation employed the immunoSEQ multiplex PCR assay. TCRdb obtained this table from immuneACCESS and retained in-frame rearrangements with V and J assigned. These tables miss some clones; where compared with another copy, unresolved V genes account for less than half of the shortfall, and the remainder is unexplained. Present in this sample are about 49,000 clones, approximately 81% of which were seen just once. Of the sample, 20% to 25% falls within the top ten clones. The specimen was peripheral blood. These receptors were taken from a woman aged 80 or older with COVID-19, enrolled during active disease.

This rearrangement joins TRBV6-6 to TRBJ2-2; 8 nucleotides agree with TRBD2. V lost 7 bases and J lost 4; bases outside the gene matches: 8. The CDR3 extends over 15 amino acids. Germline CDR1 reads MNHNY; CDR2 reads SVGAGI (reference sequence). The CDR3 coding sequence is TGTGCCAGCACCACAAAGAGCGGGGGCACCGGGGAGCTGTTTTTT. It is translated as CASTTKSGGTGELFF.

The genes are TRBV2 and TRBJ1-1; tentative D call: TRBD1 (6 bases). V gave up 5 bases and J gave up 3 bases, with 13 bases separating them. The germline gives CDR1 SNHLY, CDR2 FYNNEI. The CDR3 totals 14 residues. Here the CDR3 reads CASSSQGRHTEAFF. In DNA, the CDR3 is TGTGCCAGCAGTTCGCAGGGGCGGCACACTGAAGCTTTCTTT.

This clone was seen just once. Written as DNA, the CDR3 is TGTGCCAGTAGTCCCTTGGGCAGGGGCTCGAACATTCAGTACTTC. This translates into CASSPLGRGSNIQYF. This sequence joins TRBV19 and TRBJ2-4; D is possibly TRBD1 (6 bases). CDR1 and CDR2 (germline): LNHDA, SQIVND (reference sequence). This CDR3 has 15 amino acids. Trimming took 5 bases from V and 7 from J, leaving 18 bases between them.

The CDR3 is CASSLDLAGSETQYF. CDR3 in DNA: TGTGCCAGCAGCTTAGACCTAGCGGGAAGTGAGACCCAGTACTTC. The chain combines TRBV7-9 with TRBJ2-5; 9 positions match TRBD2. CDR3 length: 15 amino acids. J gave up 5 bases and V 1 base, and 5 bases lay outside the gene matches. CDR1 and CDR2 (germline): SEHNR, FQNEAQ (reference sequence). The full variable domain, rest sourced from reference TRBV7-9 and TRBJ2-5, is DTGVSQNPRHKITKRGQNVTFRCDPISEHNRLYWYRQTLGQGPEFLTYFQNEAQLEKSRLLSDRFSAERPKGSFSTLEIQRTEQGDSAMYLCASSLDLAGSETQYFGPGTRLLVL.

This chain links TRBV28 with TRBJ1-1, with TRBD1 as a possible D gene (5 bases). Trimming left V 6 bases short and J 4 bases short, with 15 bases between. The CDR3 has 14 residues. Germline V CDR1 and CDR2: MDHEN, SYDVKM. The CDR3 nucleotides read TGTGCCAGCAGCTCGCCAGGGAGGATCACTGAAGCTTTCTTT. Its protein product is CASSSPGRITEAFF.

The chain carries TRBV20-1 and TRBJ1-4, with D unclear. V dropped 0 bases and J dropped 7 bases, with 3 bases sitting between them. This CDR3 has 11 amino acids. In germline, CDR1 is DFQATT, CDR2 SNEGSKA (reference sequence). CDR3 amino acids: CSARDSEKLFF. CDR3 bases: TGCAGTGCTAGAGATAGTGAAAAACTGTTTTTT.

This clone has a handful of counts. The gene calls are TRBV18 and TRBJ2-7; D might be TRBD1 (6 bases). Deletions cut 6 bases from V and 3 bases from J, with 12 bases between. This CDR3 has 13 residues. Germline assignment: CDR1 KGHSH and CDR2 LQKENI. This chain's CDR3 is CASSRVQGYEQYF. The CDR3 DNA reads TGTGCCAGCTCCCGTGTACAGGGCTACGAGCAGTACTTC.

The gene calls are TRBV7-9 and TRBJ1-2; possibly TRBD1 for D (5 bases). V lost 5 bases, J lost 2 bases, and 24 bases lay in between. This CDR3 is 18 amino acids long. From germline, CDR1 is SEHNR and CDR2 FQNEAQ (reference sequence). Written as DNA, the CDR3 is TGTGCCAGCAGCCTGGGAGGGGATACCACCTATCGGAACTATGGCTACACCTTC. Its translation: CASSLGGDTTYRNYGYTF.

This clone is a singleton in its sample. V gene TRBV18 combines with J gene TRBJ1-1, with D unresolved. V was pared by 1 base and J by 7 bases, with 10 bases between. The CDR3 totals 13 residues. Germline V lookup: CDR1 KGHSH, CDR2 LQKENI. CDR3 sequence (DNA): TGTGCCAGCTCACCACTTAACCCGGTTGAAGCTTTCTTT. It is translated as CASSPLNPVEAFF.

The chain employs TRBV28 and TRBJ2-7; 13 bases are a match to TRBD2. Germline V gene data show CDR1 as MDHEN and CDR2 as SYDVKM. The CDR3 sequence is 18 residues long. Trimming cost V 3 bases and J 1 base; bases outside gene matches: 9. The DNA of the CDR3 is TGTGCCAGCAGTTTCGGACTGACTAGCGGGAGGACTTCCTACGAGCAGTACTTC. Translating gives CASSFGLTSGRTSYEQYF.

This chain uses TRBV11-3 with TRBJ2-3; TRBD2 matches at 8 bases. The length of the CDR3 is 18 residues. V gave up 4 bases and J gave up 2 bases; unmatched junction bases: 14. Germline CDR1 and CDR2: SGHNT and YENEEA. The CDR3 reads CASSSNYLAGGSTDTQYF. CDR3 coding DNA: TGTGCCAGCAGCTCGAATTACCTTGCGGGAGGTTCCACAGATACGCAGTATTTT.

The V and J genes are TRBV2 and TRBJ1-6; D not resolved. CDR3 length equals 14 residues. Trimming took 10 bases from V and 0 from J, leaving 10 bases between them. Germline CDR1 and CDR2: SNHLY and FYNNEI. CDR3 nucleotide sequence: TGTGCCACCCACGAGAGCTCCTATAATTCACCCCTCCACTTT. The encoded protein is CATHESSYNSPLHF.

The genes are TRBV12-3 or TRBV12-4 and TRBJ2-7; a possible D gene is TRBD1 (5 bases). CDR3 length: 11 residues. V lost 3 bases and J lost 7, with 7 bases in between. The CDR3 DNA follows: TGTGCCAGCAGTTTCACAGGAGAGCAGTACTTC. It yields the protein CASSFTGEQYF.

This chain connects TRBV9 to TRBJ1-2, with TRBD1 matching over 7 bases. The CDR3 has 15 residues. V lost 4 bases and J lost 4; bases outside the gene matches: 10. CDR1 and CDR2 from the germline V gene are SGDLS and YYNGEE. CDR3 loop: CASSPGAGGPYGYTF. The CDR3 nucleotides read TGTGCCAGCAGCCCTGGGGCAGGGGGTCCCTATGGCTACACCTTC.

This clone turned up a few times. CDR3 DNA sequence: TGTGCCAGCAGCCTCGACCCAGGGGGCATGACTGAAGCTTTCTTT. Amino acid sequence: CASSLDPGGMTEAFF. The V and J genes are TRBV16 and TRBJ1-1, with 8 bases matching TRBD1. Germline V gene sequence: CDR1 KGHSY, CDR2 FQNENV. The CDR3 runs to 15 residues. With V trimmed by 4 bases and J by 5 bases, 9 bases remained unmatched.